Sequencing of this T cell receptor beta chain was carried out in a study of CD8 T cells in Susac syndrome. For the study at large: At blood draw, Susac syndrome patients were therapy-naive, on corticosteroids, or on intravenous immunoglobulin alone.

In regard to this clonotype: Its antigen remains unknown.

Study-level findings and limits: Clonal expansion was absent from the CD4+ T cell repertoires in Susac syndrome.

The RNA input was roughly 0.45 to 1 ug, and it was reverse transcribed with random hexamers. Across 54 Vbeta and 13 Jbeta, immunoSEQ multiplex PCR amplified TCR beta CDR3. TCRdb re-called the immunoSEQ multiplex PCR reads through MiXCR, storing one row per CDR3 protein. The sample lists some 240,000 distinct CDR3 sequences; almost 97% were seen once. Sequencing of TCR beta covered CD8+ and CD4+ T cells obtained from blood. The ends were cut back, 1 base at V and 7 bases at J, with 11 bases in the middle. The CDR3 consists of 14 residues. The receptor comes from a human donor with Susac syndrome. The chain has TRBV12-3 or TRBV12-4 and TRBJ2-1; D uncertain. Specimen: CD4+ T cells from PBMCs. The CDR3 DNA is TGTGCCAGCAGTTTAGTATGGGGAAAAAATGAGCAGTTCTTC. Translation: CASSLVWGKNEQFF.